The next 3 T cell receptor beta chains were all read from a single sample in a study of cytomegalovirus exposure and HLA in healthy donors. Measured with immunoSEQ multiplex PCR; TCRdb has only the in-frame clones, and not every one. The table includes 90,000 to 150,000 clones, 88% detected once. Sequenced material: PBMCs. Receptors originate from a woman younger than 30 in good health and CMV-seropositive.

V gene TRBV11-2 combines with J gene TRBJ2-7; 9 bases are a match to TRBD2. Trimming cost V 0 bases and J 2 bases; bases outside gene matches: 2. The germline gives CDR1 SGHAT, CDR2 FQNNGV. The CDR3 contains 15 residues. The CDR3 region has the DNA TGTGCCAGCAGCTTAGAGTTAGCGGGAGCCTACGAGCAGTACTTC. Its translation is CASSLELAGAYEQYF.

The V call is TRBV9, the J call TRBJ2-1; 7 bases align to TRBD2. Unmatched junction bases numbered 8, after V lost 2 bases and J lost 3 bases. CDR3 length: 16 amino acids. The germline gives CDR1 SGDLS, CDR2 YYNGEE. The DNA of the CDR3 is TGTGCCAGCAGCGTTGCCCCCGGGACTAACTACAATGAGCAGTTCTTC. Amino acids: CASSVAPGTNYNEQFF.

The CDR3 loop is CASSRFTGGWSEAFF. In nucleotides, the CDR3 is TGTGCCAGCAGTCGGTTCACAGGGGGATGGTCTGAAGCTTTCTTT. The rearrangement joins TRBV2 to TRBJ1-1, with 8 bases that match TRBD1. V gave up 5 bases and J gave up 6 bases; unmatched junction bases: 11. Germline CDR1 SNHLY, CDR2 FYNNEI. This CDR3 spans 15 amino acids. Supplemented by reference TRBV2 and TRBJ1-1, the full variable domain reads EPEVTQTPSHQVTQMGQEVILRCVPISNHLYFYWYRQILGQKVEFLVSFYNNEISEKSEIFDDQFSVERPDGSNFTLKIRSTKLEDSAMYFCASSRFTGGWSEAFFGQGTRLTVV.